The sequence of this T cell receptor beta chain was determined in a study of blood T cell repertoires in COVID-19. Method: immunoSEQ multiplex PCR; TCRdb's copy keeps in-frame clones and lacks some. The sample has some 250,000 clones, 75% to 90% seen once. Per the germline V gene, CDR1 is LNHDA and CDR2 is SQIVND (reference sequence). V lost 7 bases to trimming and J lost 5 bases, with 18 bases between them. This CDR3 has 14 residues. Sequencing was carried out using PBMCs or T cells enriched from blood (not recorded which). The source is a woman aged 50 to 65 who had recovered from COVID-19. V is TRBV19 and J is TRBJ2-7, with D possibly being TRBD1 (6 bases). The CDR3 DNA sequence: TGTGCCAGTACCCCGGGACACCTAAAGGACGAGCAGTACTTC. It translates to CASTPGHLKDEQYF.